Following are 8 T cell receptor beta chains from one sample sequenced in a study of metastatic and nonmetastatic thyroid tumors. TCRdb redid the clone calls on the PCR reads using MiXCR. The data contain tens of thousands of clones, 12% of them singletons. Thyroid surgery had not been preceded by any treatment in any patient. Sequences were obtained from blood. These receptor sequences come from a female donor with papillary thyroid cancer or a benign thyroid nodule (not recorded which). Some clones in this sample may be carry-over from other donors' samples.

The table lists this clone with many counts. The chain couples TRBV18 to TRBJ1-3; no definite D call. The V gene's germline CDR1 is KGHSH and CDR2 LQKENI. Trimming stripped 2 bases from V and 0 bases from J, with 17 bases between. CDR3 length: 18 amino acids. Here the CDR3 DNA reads TGTGCCAGCTCACCAACGAGGGCAGGAGACTTCTCTGGAAACACCATATATTTT. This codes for CASSPTRAGDFSGNTIYF.

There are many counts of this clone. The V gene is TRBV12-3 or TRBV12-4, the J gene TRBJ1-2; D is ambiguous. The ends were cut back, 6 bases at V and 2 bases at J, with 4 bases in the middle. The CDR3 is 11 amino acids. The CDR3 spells CASRYNYGYTF. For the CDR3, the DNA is TGTGCCAGCAGGTACAACTATGGCTACACCTTC.

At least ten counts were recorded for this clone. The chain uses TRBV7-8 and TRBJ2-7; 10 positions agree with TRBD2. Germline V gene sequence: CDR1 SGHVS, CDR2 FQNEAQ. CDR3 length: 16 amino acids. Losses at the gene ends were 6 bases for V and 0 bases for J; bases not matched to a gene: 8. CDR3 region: CASRRTSGVSSYEQYF. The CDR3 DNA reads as TGTGCCAGCAGACGTACTAGCGGGGTTAGCTCCTACGAGCAGTACTTC. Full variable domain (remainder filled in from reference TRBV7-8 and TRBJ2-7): GAGVSQSPRYKVAKRGQDVALRCDPISGHVSLFWYQQALGQGPEFLTYFQNEAQLDKSGLPSDRFFAERPEGSVSTLKIQRTQQEDSAVYLCASRRTSGVSSYEQYFGPGTRLTVT.

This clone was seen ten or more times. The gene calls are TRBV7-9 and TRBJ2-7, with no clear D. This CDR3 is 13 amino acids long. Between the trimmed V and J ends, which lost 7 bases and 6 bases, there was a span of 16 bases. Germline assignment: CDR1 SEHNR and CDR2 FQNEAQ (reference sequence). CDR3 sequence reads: CASTNTPSSEQYF. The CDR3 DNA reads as TGTGCCAGCACCAATACTCCCAGTAGCGAGCAGTACTTC.

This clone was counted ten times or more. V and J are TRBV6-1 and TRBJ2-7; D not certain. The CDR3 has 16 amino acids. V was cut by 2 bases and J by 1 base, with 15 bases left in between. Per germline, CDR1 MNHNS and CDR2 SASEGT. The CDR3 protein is CASSERWRHTSYEQYF. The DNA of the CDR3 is TGTGCCAGCAGTGAACGTTGGCGACACACATCCTACGAGCAGTACTTC.

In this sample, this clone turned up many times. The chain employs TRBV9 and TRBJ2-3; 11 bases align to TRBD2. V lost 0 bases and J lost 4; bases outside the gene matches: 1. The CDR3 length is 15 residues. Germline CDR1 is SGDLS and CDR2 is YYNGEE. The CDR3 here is CASSVALAGADTQYF. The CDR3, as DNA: TGTGCCAGCAGCGTAGCACTAGCGGGAGCAGATACGCAGTATTTT.

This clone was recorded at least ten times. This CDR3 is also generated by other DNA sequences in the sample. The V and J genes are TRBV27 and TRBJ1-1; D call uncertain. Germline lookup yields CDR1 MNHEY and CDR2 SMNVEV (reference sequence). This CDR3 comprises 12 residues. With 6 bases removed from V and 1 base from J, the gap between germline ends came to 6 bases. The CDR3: CASRTANTEAFF. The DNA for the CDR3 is TGTGCCAGCAGAACAGCGAACACTGAAGCTTTCTTT.

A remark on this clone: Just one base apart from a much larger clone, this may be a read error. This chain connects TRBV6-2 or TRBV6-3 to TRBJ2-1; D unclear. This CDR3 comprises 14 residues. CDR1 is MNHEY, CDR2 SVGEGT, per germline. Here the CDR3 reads CASSYSWFYNEQFF. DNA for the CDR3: TGTGCCAGCAGCTACTCATGGTTTTACAATGAGCAGTTCTTC.